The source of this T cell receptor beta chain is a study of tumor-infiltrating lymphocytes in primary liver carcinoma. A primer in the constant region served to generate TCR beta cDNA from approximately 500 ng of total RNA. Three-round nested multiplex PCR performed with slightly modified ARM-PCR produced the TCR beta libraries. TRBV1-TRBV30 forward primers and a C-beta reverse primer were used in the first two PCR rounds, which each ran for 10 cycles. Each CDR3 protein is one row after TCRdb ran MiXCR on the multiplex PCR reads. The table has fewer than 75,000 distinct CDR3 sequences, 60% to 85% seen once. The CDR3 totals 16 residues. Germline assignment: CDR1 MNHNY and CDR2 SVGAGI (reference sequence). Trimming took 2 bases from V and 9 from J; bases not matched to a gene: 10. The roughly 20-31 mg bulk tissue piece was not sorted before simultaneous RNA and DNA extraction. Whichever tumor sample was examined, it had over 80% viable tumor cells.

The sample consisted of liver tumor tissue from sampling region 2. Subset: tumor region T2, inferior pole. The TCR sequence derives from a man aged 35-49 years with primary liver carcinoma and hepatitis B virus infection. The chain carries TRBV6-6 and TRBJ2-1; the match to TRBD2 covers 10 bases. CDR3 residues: CASSYRTSGIAIEQFF. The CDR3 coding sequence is TGTGCCAGCAGTTACCGCACTAGCGGGATAGCGATTGAGCAGTTCTTC.